This T cell receptor (beta chain) was captured in a study of vaccination and CD4 T cells after COVID-19. Study information: Post-COVID draws followed diagnosis by a median 101 days (range 35 to 161). Overlapping spike peptides served as the stimulus for the cells. These peptides came from SARS-CoV-2 and from the common cold coronaviruses HCoV-NL63, HCoV-OC43 and HCoV-229E.

Time point described: late sampling 161 to 241 days after vaccination in a few convalescent patients. Treatment here: roughly 10-day PBMC culture with coronavirus spike peptide pools or control peptides (ViraFEST assay). Study-wide findings and caveats: The study found that a median approximately 86% of reactive clones in convalescent patients appeared only post-vaccination.

As to this clonotype: As yet, its antigen is unknown.

Sequenced with the Oncomine TCR Beta short-read assay was DNA taken from cultured CD4+ T cells. In this case, cultured CD4+ T cells provided the extracted genomic DNA. One entry per CDR3 protein results from TCRdb running MiXCR on the PCR reads. The profile shows 20,000 to 25,000 distinct CDR3 sequences, roughly 35% of them singletons. The receptor comes from a human donor who had recovered from COVID-19. The sample was CD4+ T cells from blood, cultured in vitro, taken about 7 months after SARS-CoV-2 vaccination.

The CDR3 DNA sequence: TGCAGCGCCGGTCGGCCCACAGATGGCTACACCTTC. It yields the protein CSAGRPTDGYTF. The chain couples TRBV29-1 to TRBJ1-2; D remains unclear. The germline CDR1 and CDR2 sequences are SQVTM and ANQGSEA. The ends were cut back, 7 bases at V and 6 bases at J, with 15 bases in the middle. The CDR3 covers 12 residues.